This T cell receptor (beta chain) was identified in a study of cytomegalovirus exposure and HLA in healthy donors. PCR used 60 Vbeta primers and 13 Jbeta primers. Profiled with immunoSEQ multiplex PCR; TCRdb holds only in-frame clones, not every one. The profile shows roughly 150,000 clones, about four fifths of them singletons. The ends lost 6 bases at V and 4 bases at J; junction bases unmatched: 13. Germline V gene data show CDR1 as SGHNT and CDR2 as YYREEE (reference sequence). This CDR3 has 16 residues. The clonotype was recovered from a male donor in good health and CMV-seronegative. The material sequenced was PBMCs. The chain has TRBV5-4 and TRBJ2-3; 8 bases fit TRBD2. The CDR3 DNA sequence: TGTGCCAGCACATCCCCGGGACTAGGGATAGCAGATACGCAGTATTTT. It yields the protein CASTSPGLGIADTQYF.